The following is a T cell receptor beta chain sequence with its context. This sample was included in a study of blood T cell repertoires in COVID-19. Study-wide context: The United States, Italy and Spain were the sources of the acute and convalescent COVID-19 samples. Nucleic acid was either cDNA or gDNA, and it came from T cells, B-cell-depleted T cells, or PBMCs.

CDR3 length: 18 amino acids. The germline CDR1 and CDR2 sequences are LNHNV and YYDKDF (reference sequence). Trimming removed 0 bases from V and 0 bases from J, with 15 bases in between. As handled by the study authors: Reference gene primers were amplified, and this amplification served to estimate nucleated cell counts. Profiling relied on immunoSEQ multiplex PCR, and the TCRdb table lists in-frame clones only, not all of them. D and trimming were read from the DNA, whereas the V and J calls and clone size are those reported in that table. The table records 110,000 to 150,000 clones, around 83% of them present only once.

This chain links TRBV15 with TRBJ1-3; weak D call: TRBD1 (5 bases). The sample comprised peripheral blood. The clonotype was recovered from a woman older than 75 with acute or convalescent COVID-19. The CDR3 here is CATSREFGTGVSGNTIYF. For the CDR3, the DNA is TGTGCCACCAGCAGAGAATTTGGAACAGGCGTCTCTGGAAACACCATATATTTT.